This TCR beta chain comes out of a study of cytomegalovirus exposure and HLA in healthy donors. PCR employed 60 Vbeta and 13 Jbeta primers. TCRdb's copy holds only in-frame clones and misses some; the assay was immunoSEQ multiplex PCR. The sample yields approximately 240,000 clones, 82% seen once. The J segment lost 7 bases and the V segment lost 5 bases, leaving 7 bases of the junction unmatched. Per germline, CDR1 SGHTA and CDR2 FQGNSA. The length of the CDR3 is 13 residues. What was sequenced was PBMCs. This TCR derives from a woman aged 40 to 49 in good health and CMV-seropositive. The chain couples TRBV7-2 to TRBJ1-2, with TRBD1 identical over 7 bases. CDR3 bases: TGTGCCAGCAGCCCAGACAGGGACTCTGGCTACACCTTC. Translated: CASSPDRDSGYTF. Full variable domain (remainder filled in from reference TRBV7-2 and TRBJ1-2): GAGVSQSPSNKVTEKGKDVELRCDPISGHTALYWYRQSLGQGLEFLIYFQGNSAPDKSGLPSDRFSAERTGGSVSTLTIQRTQQEDSAVYLCASSPDRDSGYTFGSGTRLTVV.